What follows are 31 T cell receptor beta chains derived from one specimen sequenced in a study of T cell therapy after organ transplantation. The antigens of these receptors remain unknown. Generated by immunoSEQ multiplex PCR, the TCRdb table keeps only in-frame clones and is missing some. This sample yields 15,000 to 25,000 clones, of which about four fifths are seen a single time; about 9.2% belongs to the top ten. Sample time point: 4-8 weeks after completion of therapy. This material consisted of CD8+ T cells from blood, taken after autologous CMV-specific T cell therapy. The origin of the receptors is a human patient who had received a solid organ transplant and had CMV disease. Some T cells may be provided by the graft donor.

The chain recombines TRBV7-9 with TRBJ2-1, with D possibly TRBD2 on 6 matching bases. Germline V CDR1 and CDR2: SEHNR, FQNEAQ (reference sequence). Trimming took off 1 base at V and 7 bases at J, with 20 bases between the two ends. The CDR3 has 17 residues. The CDR3 loop is CASSLVPGVLSGNEQFF. CDR3 nucleotides: TGTGCCAGCAGCTTAGTACCGGGGGTACTGTCGGGGAATGAGCAGTTCTTC.

This chain uses TRBV7-2 with TRBJ1-1, with 7 bases lining up with TRBD1. The CDR3 length is 15 residues. Germline loops: CDR1 SGHTA, CDR2 FQGNSA. V dropped 5 bases and J dropped 2; count of bases not matched to a gene: 8. The CDR3 DNA follows: TGTGCCAGCAGCCCCCCGGACAGGCTCAACACTGAAGCTTTCTTT. This gives the protein CASSPPDRLNTEAFF.

The V and J genes are TRBV6-5 and TRBJ2-7; 7 bases are shared with TRBD1. Germline V gene lookup returns CDR1 MNHEY and CDR2 SVGAGI. CDR3 length: 13 amino acids. The V and J ends lost 5 bases and 5 bases, in that order; junction bases with no gene match: 6. CDR3 nucleotide sequence: TGTGCCAGCAGTACAGGGGAATGGGACGAGCAGTACTTC. Its translation is CASSTGEWDEQYF.

The rearrangement links TRBV6-5 to TRBJ1-5, with D possibly TRBD1 on 6 matching bases. V lost 8 bases and J lost 0, with 11 bases in between. Germline CDR1 and CDR2: MNHEY and SVGAGI. The CDR3 spans 14 residues. CDR3 in amino acids: CASSRQDSNQPQHF. The CDR3 DNA reads as TGTGCCAGCTCACGACAGGATAGCAATCAGCCCCAGCATTTT.

This chain joins TRBV2 and TRBJ2-7, with TRBD2 identical over 9 bases. The CDR3 is made up of 15 amino acids. Germline CDR1 and CDR2: SNHLY and FYNNEI. V lost 4 bases and J lost 3; bases outside the gene matches: 7. The CDR3 here is CASSVGLAGIYEQYF. CDR3 in DNA: TGTGCCAGCAGTGTAGGGCTAGCGGGAATCTACGAGCAGTACTTC.

This clone was observed a single time. In DNA, the CDR3 is TGCGCCAGCAGCCAAGATCCATCGGGACTTTCGACAGCCGAGCAGTACTTC. Its translation: CASSQDPSGLSTAEQYF. The chain has TRBV4-1 and TRBJ2-7; tentatively, D is TRBD2 (6 bases). V lost 0 bases and J 6 bases, leaving 21 bases between the germline ends. Germline V CDR1 and CDR2: MGHRA, YSYEKL. There are 17 residues in the CDR3.

The V gene is TRBV4-3, the J gene TRBJ1-2; a possible D gene is TRBD1 (6 bases). With 1 base removed from V and 3 bases from J, the gap between germline ends came to 12 bases. CDR1 and CDR2 from the germline V gene are LGHNA and YSLEER. CDR3 size: 15 residues. CDR3 sequence: CASSQGGLGHYGYTF. In DNA, the CDR3 is TGCGCCAGCAGCCAAGGGGGGCTGGGCCACTATGGCTACACCTTC.

The chain is built from TRBV29-1 and TRBJ1-2, with 10 bases identical to TRBD1. CDR3 length equals 16 residues. The J segment lost 7 bases and the V segment lost 0 bases, leaving 11 bases of the junction unmatched. The germline V gene has CDR1 SQVTM and CDR2 ANQGSEA. CDR3 coding DNA: TGCAGCGTTGAAGATCTGGGGGGGACAGGGGTTCCTGGCTACACCTTC. Its protein is CSVEDLGGTGVPGYTF.

V is TRBV4-1 and J is TRBJ2-1; tentative D call: TRBD1 (6 bases). The CDR3 covers 13 residues. The V end was cut by 1 base, the J end by 7 bases, with 8 bases between. Per the germline V gene, CDR1 is MGHRA and CDR2 is YSYEKL. The CDR3 region is CASSQADRNEQFF. The CDR3 region has the DNA TGCGCCAGCAGCCAAGCGGACAGAAATGAGCAGTTCTTC.

The chain joins TRBV27 to TRBJ2-7; 11 bases map to TRBD1. This CDR3 has 14 residues. V lost 8 bases, J lost 7 bases, and 10 bases stayed unmatched. Germline-derived CDR1 and CDR2 are MNHEY and SMNVEV (reference sequence). CDR3 nucleotide sequence: TGTGCCAGCGGAGCCGGGACAGGGGGTACGGAGCAGTACTTC. Translating gives CASGAGTGGTEQYF.

V and J are TRBV25-1 and TRBJ1-5; TRBD1 matches 9 bases. CDR3 length: 13 residues. The ends lost 10 bases at V and 4 bases at J; junction bases unmatched: 5. Germline CDR1 is MGHDK and CDR2 is SYGVNS. CDR3 DNA sequence: TGTGCCACTGGACAGGGGCTAAATCAGCCCCAGCATTTT. This sequence encodes CATGQGLNQPQHF.

The chain recombines TRBV10-1 with TRBJ1-1; weak D call: TRBD1 (5 bases). Germline V gene data show CDR1 as WNHNN and CDR2 as SYGVQD (reference sequence). The CDR3 has 14 amino acids. Trimming pared 8 bases from V and 4 bases from J, leaving 17 bases between. This CDR3 is CASATAPTGTEAFF. The CDR3 DNA is TGCGCCAGCGCGACAGCGCCAACCGGCACTGAAGCTTTCTTT.

This chain joins TRBV15 and TRBJ2-7; D may be TRBD2 (6 bases). V was trimmed by 0 bases and J by 4 bases, leaving 16 bases between them. This CDR3 spans 16 amino acids. Germline CDR1 reads LNHNV; CDR2 reads YYDKDF (reference sequence). The chain's CDR3 is CATSRDAGKGLYEQYF. Here the CDR3 DNA reads TGTGCCACCAGCAGAGATGCGGGGAAGGGGCTTTACGAGCAGTACTTC. Filled out from reference TRBV15 and TRBJ2-7, the complete variable domain reads DAMVIQNPRYQVTQFGKPVTLSCSQTLNHNVMYWYQQKSSQAPKLLFHYYDKDFNNEADTPDNFQSRRPNTSFCFLDIRSPGLGDTAMYLCATSRDAGKGLYEQYFGPGTRLTVT.

This clone appeared a single time. V usage is TRBV7-9 and J usage is TRBJ2-3; TRBD2 matches 7 bases. J gave up 0 bases and V 1 base, and 1 base lay outside the gene matches. Germline V gene lookup returns CDR1 SEHNR and CDR2 FQNEAQ (reference sequence). The CDR3 is 15 amino acids. The CDR3 coding sequence is TGTGCCAGCAGCTTAGTAGCGGGTAGCACAGATACGCAGTATTTT. Its translation: CASSLVAGSTDTQYF.

This chain links TRBV27 with TRBJ2-3, with a weak D call TRBD1 (6 bases). Germline V gene sequence: CDR1 MNHEY, CDR2 SMNVEV (reference sequence). The germline V and J ends were trimmed by 8 bases and 3 bases, with 15 bases remaining between them. CDR3 length: 14 residues. The CDR3 is CASRSTRGTDTQYF. As DNA, the CDR3 is TGTGCCAGCCGTAGCACCAGGGGAACAGATACGCAGTATTTT.

The chain has TRBV6-4 and TRBJ1-1, with D uncertain. The CDR3 has 13 residues. Germline CDR1 is MRHNA and CDR2 is SNTAGT. The V and J ends lost 2 bases and 2 bases respectively, with 6 bases between them. The DNA for the CDR3 is TGTGCCAGCAGTGACGCGGTAAACACTGAAGCTTTCTTT. Translated, it gives CASSDAVNTEAFF.

This clone was observed a single time. The chain carries TRBV5-6 and TRBJ2-2; TRBD1 is a possible D gene (6 bases). The CDR3 is made up of 18 amino acids. V was shortened by 3 bases and J by 1 base, with 19 bases between the two germline ends. Germline lookup yields CDR1 SGHDT and CDR2 YYEEEE. The CDR3 coding sequence is TGTGCCAGCAGCTGGAGGCCGGACAGTCCGGGGAACACCGGGGAGCTGTTTTTT. It is translated as CASSWRPDSPGNTGELFF.

The chain uses TRBV6-6 and TRBJ2-2; 13 bases are a match to TRBD2. The germline CDR1 and CDR2 sequences are MNHNY and SVGAGI (reference sequence). The J segment lost 9 bases and the V segment lost 6 bases, leaving 7 bases of the junction unmatched. The CDR3 is 15 residues long. The CDR3 reads CASSLLAGGSRELFF. CDR3 DNA sequence: TGTGCCAGCAGCCTACTAGCGGGAGGGTCCCGGGAGCTGTTTTTT.

The J gene is TRBJ1-5, the V gene TRBV27; weak D call: TRBD1 (6 bases). The CDR3 consists of 15 residues. From germline, CDR1 is MNHEY and CDR2 SMNVEV (reference sequence). Trimming took off 1 base at V and 3 bases at J, with 10 bases between the two ends. CDR3 loop: CASSLWEGDNQPQHF. The CDR3 DNA reads TGTGCCAGCAGTTTATGGGAGGGGGACAATCAGCCCCAGCATTTT.

V is TRBV21-1 and J is TRBJ2-2; the table assigns TRBD1, which was not confirmed against the DNA. TRBV21-1 has pseudogene status. This CDR3 spans 15 amino acids. The CDR3 here is CASSKARQNTGELFF. The CDR3 DNA reads as TGTGCCAGCAGCAAAGCGAGACAGAACACCGGGGAGCTGTTTTTT.

The chain links TRBV5-8 to TRBJ2-6; D gene unclear. The CDR3 is 20 residues long. The germline V gene has CDR1 SGHTS and CDR2 YDEGEE. With 5 bases removed from V and 0 bases from J, the gap between germline ends came to 24 bases. CDR3 nucleotides: TGTGCCAGCAGTCGAGCCTGGTCGACGCTGACCATCTCTGGGGCCAACGTCCTGACTTTC. Its translation: CASSRAWSTLTISGANVLTF. The full variable domain, with the rest looked up from reference TRBV5-8 and TRBJ2-6, is EAGVTQSPTHLIKTRGQQATLRCSPISGHTSVYWYQQALGLGLQFLLWYDEGEERNRGNFPPRFSGRQFPNYSSELNVNALELEDSALYLCASSRAWSTLTISGANVLTFGAGSRLTVL.

The V and J genes are TRBV4-3 and TRBJ2-7, with D possibly matching TRBD1 (6 bases). Germline lookup yields CDR1 LGHNA and CDR2 YSLEER. V was pared by 1 base and J by 3 bases, with 7 bases between. The CDR3 has 13 amino acids. CDR3 loop: CASSQGGLYEQYF. CDR3 bases: TGCGCCAGCAGCCAAGGGGGGCTCTACGAGCAGTACTTC.

The chain uses TRBV27 and TRBJ2-1, with 7 bases lining up with TRBD2. Germline V gene sequence: CDR1 MNHEY, CDR2 SMNVEV (reference sequence). This CDR3 contains 15 residues. The J segment lost 7 bases and the V segment lost 4 bases, leaving 10 bases of the junction unmatched. This CDR3 is CASSSNIIGGNEQFF. The CDR3, as DNA: TGTGCCAGCAGTTCGAATATTATCGGGGGGAATGAGCAGTTCTTC.

V gene TRBV5-6 combines with J gene TRBJ2-5, with 14 bases identical to TRBD2. The CDR3 runs 17 residues. V shed 5 bases and J 2 bases; nucleotides not matched to a gene: 8. Per germline, CDR1 SGHDT and CDR2 YYEEEE. CDR3 amino acids: CASSHGTSGGRQETQYF. For the CDR3, the DNA is TGTGCCAGCAGTCACGGGACTAGCGGGGGTAGACAAGAGACCCAGTACTTC.

The V call is TRBV7-9, the J call TRBJ2-3, with 10 bases fitting TRBD2. The junction had 6 bases not matched to a gene; V was cut back by 3 bases and J by 6 bases. The length of the CDR3 is 15 residues. CDR1 and CDR2 from the germline V gene are SEHNR and FQNEAQ (reference sequence). The CDR3 sequence is CASSFLAGDGDTQYF. The CDR3 DNA follows: TGTGCCAGCAGCTTTCTAGCGGGAGATGGGGATACGCAGTATTTT. Full variable domain (outside the CDR3, taken from reference TRBV7-9 and TRBJ2-3): DTGVSQNPRHKITKRGQNVTFRCDPISEHNRLYWYRQTLGQGPEFLTYFQNEAQLEKSRLLSDRFSAERPKGSFSTLEIQRTEQGDSAMYLCASSFLAGDGDTQYFGPGTRLTVL.

The chain combines TRBV4-1 with TRBJ2-2; TRBD2 agrees at 9 bases. V dropped 4 bases and J dropped 7; count of bases not matched to a gene: 7. From germline, CDR1 is MGHRA and CDR2 YSYEKL. The CDR3 loop spans 15 amino acids. Here the CDR3 DNA reads TGCGCCAGCAGCCCCTTAGCGGGAGCGGTCGGGGAGCTGTTTTTT. Translation gives CASSPLAGAVGELFF.

In its sample, this clone was seen once. The chain uses TRBV27 and TRBJ2-2; possible D gene TRBD1, 6 bases. CDR1 and CDR2 (germline): MNHEY, SMNVEV (reference sequence). This CDR3 contains 15 residues. Between the trimmed V and J ends, which lost 3 bases and 4 bases, there was a span of 12 bases. In DNA, the CDR3 is TGTGCCAGCAGTTTTGGCAGGGGCCCCACCGGGGAGCTGTTTTTT. Amino acid sequence: CASSFGRGPTGELFF.

The chain has TRBV12-5 and TRBJ2-3; D unclear. The CDR3 spans 14 residues. The germline V and J ends were trimmed by 1 base and 0 bases, with 5 bases remaining between them. Germline V gene sequence: CDR1 LGHNT, CDR2 FRNRAP. The CDR3 DNA reads TGTGCTAGTGGTTTGGATCAAAGCACAGATACGCAGTATTTT. Translating it yields CASGLDQSTDTQYF.

The chain combines TRBV5-5 with TRBJ2-7; 7 nucleotides line up with TRBD2. The CDR3 extends over 16 amino acids. J lost 1 base, V lost 2 bases, and 9 bases had no gene match. The germline V gene encodes CDR1 SGHKS and CDR2 YYEKEE (reference sequence). CDR3 amino acids: CASSFSPPGGSYEQYF. The CDR3 region has the DNA TGTGCCAGCAGCTTTAGTCCGCCGGGGGGTTCCTACGAGCAGTACTTC.

The chain employs TRBV21-1 and TRBJ1-1; the table's D gene call, TRBD1, was not cross checked with the DNA. TRBV21-1 is labeled a pseudogene. This CDR3 has 20 amino acids. CDR3 sequence reads: CASSKLRDANDRLMNTEAFF. The CDR3 DNA reads TGTGCCAGCAGCAAACTCCGAGACGCAAATGACAGGTTGATGAACACTGAAGCTTTCTTT.

The genes are TRBV27 and TRBJ1-6; 9 bases match TRBD1. CDR1 MNHEY and CDR2 SMNVEV come from the germline V gene (reference sequence). The CDR3 consists of 17 residues. Unmatched junction bases numbered 7, after V lost 7 bases and J lost 0 bases. The CDR3 region is CASTGTGPISYNSPLHF. CDR3 in DNA: TGTGCCAGCACCGGGACAGGGCCTATCTCCTATAATTCACCCCTCCACTTT.